This T cell receptor beta chain was sequenced for a study of PD-1 blockade in classical Hodgkin lymphoma. Each patient's relapse followed autologous stem cell transplantation, and brentuximab vedotin exposure varied. Best overall response was complete response, partial response or progressive disease in these relapsed/refractory classical Hodgkin lymphoma patients. The ends lost 10 bases at V and 7 bases at J; junction bases unmatched: 8. The CDR3 consists of 14 residues. The germline V gene encodes CDR1 MDHEN and CDR2 SYDVKM. Study outcomes and limitations: Newly diagnosed patients were reported to exhibit reduced baseline TCR diversity relative to healthy donors. By C4D1, diversity of CD4+ TCRs had risen significantly, whereas that of CD8+ TCRs had not. Complete responders matched newly diagnosed patients in baseline diversity.

The protocol was immunoSEQ multiplex PCR, while the TCRdb copy is restricted to in-frame clones and leaves out a portion. This table has fewer than 20,000 clones, over 75% appearing once. In the case of this clone: The target antigen is unknown.

This chain connects TRBV28 to TRBJ2-1; 12 bases are shared with TRBD2. The clonotype comes from a human donor with classical Hodgkin lymphoma. The material was peripheral blood mononuclear cells (PBMCs), obtained at baseline. The CDR3 region is CAIGTSGLGNEQFF. The CDR3 region has the DNA TGTGCCATTGGGACTAGCGGGTTGGGGAATGAGCAGTTCTTC.